This entry lists 2 T cell receptor beta chains sequenced from one sample in a study of cytomegalovirus exposure and HLA in healthy donors. Sequencing was performed with immunoSEQ multiplex PCR; in TCRdb, only in-frame clones are kept and a portion is missing. The profile covers some 310,000 clones, with roughly 88% appearing a single time and around 0.91% taken by the ten largest. Source material: PBMCs. The receptors shown here come from a man aged 30 to 39 in good health and CMV-seronegative.

The rearrangement joins TRBV25-1 to TRBJ1-5; perhaps TRBD1 as D (5 bases). CDR3 length equals 13 residues. Between the trimmed V and J ends, which lost 10 bases and 5 bases, there was a span of 15 bases. Germline V gene lookup returns CDR1 MGHDK and CDR2 SYGVNS. The CDR3 DNA is TGTGCCACCAGCGGACATACCGATCAGCCCCAGCATTTT. It specifies CATSGHTDQPQHF.

V gene TRBV4-1 combines with J gene TRBJ2-2; 7 nucleotides align to TRBD1. Germline V gene sequence: CDR1 MGHRA, CDR2 YSYEKL. With 1 base clipped from V and 5 bases from J, the junction kept 10 bases outside the gene matches. CDR3 length: 17 residues. CDR3 coding DNA: TGCGCCAGCAGCCAAGTGTTACCGGACAGGTCGACCGGGGAGCTGTTTTTT. Its protein is CASSQVLPDRSTGELFF.